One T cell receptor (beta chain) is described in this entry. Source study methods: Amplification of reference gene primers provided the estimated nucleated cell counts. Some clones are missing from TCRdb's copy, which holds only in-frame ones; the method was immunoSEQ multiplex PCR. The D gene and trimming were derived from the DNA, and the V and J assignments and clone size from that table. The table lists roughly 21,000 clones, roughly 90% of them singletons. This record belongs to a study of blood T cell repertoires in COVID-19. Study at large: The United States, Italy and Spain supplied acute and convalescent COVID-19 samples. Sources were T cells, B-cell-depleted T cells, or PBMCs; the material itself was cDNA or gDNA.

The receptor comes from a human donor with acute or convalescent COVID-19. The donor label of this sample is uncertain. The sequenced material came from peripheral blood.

CDR3 region: CASSVIFGGAYEQYF. As DNA, the CDR3 is TGTGCCAGCAGCGTTATTTTCGGGGGAGCCTACGAGCAGTACTTC. The chain is built from TRBV3-1 (or the pseudogene TRBV3-2) and TRBJ2-7; D may be TRBD2 (6 bases). Trimming cost V 5 bases and J 2 bases, with 16 bases left between them. This CDR3 region has 15 residues. CDR1 is LGHDT, CDR2 YNNKEL, per germline (reference sequence).